The 16 T cell receptor beta chains below all came from one sample that was sequenced in a study of blood T cells in healthy people across ages. Through a sample-barcoded 5' primer and a J-beta primer mix, a second PCR was run for roughly 7 to 12 cycles. From the 5' RACE reads, TCRdb called clonotypes with MiXCR, one entry per CDR3 protein. The sample gives roughly 1,300,000 distinct CDR3 sequences, around 59% of which show up once; approximately 7% is in the top ten. Sequences were obtained from blood. These receptors all come from a man aged 18 to 30 in good health.

The rearrangement links TRBV7-2 to TRBJ2-3; 7 bases fit TRBD1. Germline CDR1 reads SGHTA; CDR2 reads FQGNSA. Trimming removed 2 bases from V and 9 bases from J; junction bases left unmatched: 11. The CDR3 sequence is 15 residues long. In DNA form, the CDR3 reads TGTGCCAGCAGCTTAATGGGACAGCTCGTGGCCACGCAGTATTTT. This gives the protein CASSLMGQLVATQYF.

The chain is built from TRBV7-9 and TRBJ1-2; D gene uncertain. Per germline, CDR1 SEHNR and CDR2 FQNEAQ (reference sequence). Trimming shortened V by 3 bases and J by 3 bases, and 20 bases separated the two germline ends. The CDR3 runs 17 residues. CDR3 in DNA: TGTGCCAGCAGCTTTAGTATTTATCGAGGTGGTGACTATGGCTACACCTTC. Translating it yields CASSFSIYRGGDYGYTF.

J is TRBJ2-3 and V is TRBV7-2; D remains ambiguous. The CDR3 covers 13 residues. Germline CDR1 SGHTA, CDR2 FQGNSA. V was clipped by 2 bases and J by 6 bases, with 9 bases between them. CDR3 sequence: CASSLCGSDTQYF. The CDR3, as DNA: TGTGCCAGCAGCTTATGCGGATCTGATACGCAGTATTTT.

The count of this clonotype is one. The rearrangement joins TRBV2 to TRBJ2-3, with D possibly matching TRBD2 (6 bases). The germline V gene has CDR1 SNHLY and CDR2 FYNNEI. V dropped 4 bases and J dropped 0 bases, with 11 bases sitting between them. This CDR3 region has 15 residues. The DNA for the CDR3 is TGTGCCAGCAGTGCAAGGCGGGGTAGCACAGATACGCAGTATTTT. Encoded protein: CASSARRGSTDTQYF.

This sequence joins TRBV7-2 and TRBJ1-6; no clear D gene. CDR3 length equals 14 residues. The V and J ends lost 5 bases and 9 bases respectively, with 14 bases between them. CDR1 and CDR2 from the germline V gene are SGHTA and FQGNSA. As DNA, the CDR3 is TGTGCCAGCAGCCCCGGACGGGCGGGTTCACCCCTCCACTTT. This encodes CASSPGRAGSPLHF.

The table lists this clonotype with many counts. Its ends do not fully match the called genes, so a read error is possible. The J gene is TRBJ2-3, the V gene TRBV7-2, with D uncertain. This CDR3 spans 14 amino acids. In germline, CDR1 is SGHTA, CDR2 FQGNSA. DNA of the CDR3: TGTGCCAGCAGTTTAGGCTCAAGCACAGATACGCAGTATTTT. Translating it yields CASSLGSSTDTQYF.

The chain uses TRBV28 and TRBJ1-2, with D maybe TRBD1 (5 bases). The V end was cut by 11 bases, the J end by 2 bases, with 15 bases between. The germline V gene encodes CDR1 MDHEN and CDR2 SYDVKM. The CDR3 loop spans 13 amino acids. The CDR3 sequence is CAGGRWGNYGYTF. The CDR3 nucleotides are TGTGCCGGCGGACGGTGGGGCAACTATGGCTACACCTTC.

There are a few counts of this clonotype. This chain uses TRBV5-1 with TRBJ2-7, with D possibly matching TRBD2 (6 bases). The V and J ends lost 0 bases and 4 bases respectively, with 14 bases between them. Germline assignment: CDR1 SGHRS and CDR2 YFSETQ. CDR3 size: 15 residues. The CDR3 protein is CASSLVPGTFYEQYF. The CDR3, as DNA: TGCGCCAGCAGCTTGGTTCCCGGGACTTTTTACGAGCAGTACTTC. Full variable domain (rest looked up from reference TRBV5-1 and TRBJ2-7): KAGVTQTPRYLIKTRGQQVTLSCSPISGHRSVSWYQQTPGQGLQFLFEYFSETQRNKGNFPGRFSGRQFSNSRSEMNVSTLELGDSALYLCASSLVPGTFYEQYFGPGTRLTVT.

This clonotype came up a few times. V usage is TRBV6-2 or TRBV6-3 and J usage is TRBJ1-5, with 8 bases that match TRBD1. With 4 bases clipped from V and 6 bases from J, the junction kept 5 bases outside the gene matches. This CDR3 region has 14 residues. Looked up from germline, CDR1 is MNHEY and CDR2 is SVGEGT. In nucleotides, the CDR3 is TGTGCCAGCAGTTGGACAGGGTTAGTTCAGCCCCAGCATTTT. Its translation is CASSWTGLVQPQHF.

This chain joins TRBV5-1 and TRBJ2-3; 9 nucleotides align to TRBD2. From germline, CDR1 is SGHRS and CDR2 YFSETQ. Trimming took 0 bases from V and 3 from J; bases not matched to a gene: 5. This CDR3 has 16 residues. The CDR3 sequence is CASSLEVGLATDTQYF. CDR3 nucleotide sequence: TGCGCCAGCAGCTTGGAGGTCGGACTAGCGACAGATACGCAGTATTTT. The full variable domain, its missing parts supplied by reference TRBV5-1 and TRBJ2-3, is KAGVTQTPRYLIKTRGQQVTLSCSPISGHRSVSWYQQTPGQGLQFLFEYFSETQRNKGNFPGRFSGRQFSNSRSEMNVSTLELGDSALYLCASSLEVGLATDTQYFGPGTRLTVL.

This clonotype came up once. The chain recombines TRBV29-1 with TRBJ2-3; 9 bases are a match to TRBD2. With 4 bases clipped from V and 6 bases from J, the junction kept 8 bases outside the gene matches. Per germline, CDR1 SQVTM and CDR2 ANQGSEA. The CDR3 is 14 amino acids. CDR3 sequence (DNA): TGCAGCGTTGGTAGCGGGAGTGCAGCGGATACGCAGTATTTT. This sequence encodes CSVGSGSAADTQYF.

This rearrangement joins TRBV7-2 to TRBJ2-2, with 7 bases lining up with TRBD1. Germline lookup yields CDR1 SGHTA and CDR2 FQGNSA. The CDR3 spans 16 residues. Losses at the gene ends were 5 bases for V and 5 bases for J; bases not matched to a gene: 11. The CDR3 region is CASSVFGTAGTGELFF. As DNA, the CDR3 is TGTGCCAGCAGCGTCTTCGGGACAGCCGGGACCGGGGAGCTGTTTTTT.

The rearrangement uses TRBV28 and TRBJ2-7; 9 positions match TRBD2. J gave up 0 bases and V 6 bases, and 12 bases lay outside the gene matches. CDR3 length: 17 residues. The germline gives CDR1 MDHEN, CDR2 SYDVKM. DNA for the CDR3: TGTGCCAGCAGCCCTATTACCCTAGCGGGGAGCTCCTACGAGCAGTACTTC. It specifies CASSPITLAGSSYEQYF.

The J gene is TRBJ2-7, the V gene TRBV15; tentatively, D is TRBD1 (6 bases). The ends were cut back, 5 bases at V and 0 bases at J, with 11 bases in the middle. The germline gives CDR1 LNHNV, CDR2 YYDKDF (reference sequence). CDR3 size: 14 residues. The CDR3 DNA sequence: TGTGCCACCAGCCCTAGACAGGTCTCCTACGAGCAGTACTTC. This encodes CATSPRQVSYEQYF.

On this clonotype itself: An end of the junction does not agree with germline; a read error may underlie this. The chain carries TRBV14 and TRBJ2-2, with TRBD2 matching 7 bases. From germline, CDR1 is SGHDN and CDR2 FVKESK. CDR3 length equals 14 residues. This CDR3 is CASSQVGGTGVLFF. CDR3 nucleotides: TGTGCCAGCAGCCAAGTGGGAGGGACCGGGGTGCTGTTTTTT.

The chain couples TRBV7-9 to TRBJ2-7; D uncertain. The CDR3 consists of 12 residues. V lost 4 bases and J lost 2, with 6 bases in between. Germline lookup yields CDR1 SEHNR and CDR2 FQNEAQ (reference sequence). The CDR3 region has the DNA TGTGCCAGCAGCTACTTGACCTACGAGCAGTACTTC. Protein product: CASSYLTYEQYF.